This T cell receptor beta chain was sequenced for a study of control samples from healthy donors and cancer patients. Method: immunoSEQ multiplex PCR; TCRdb's copy keeps in-frame clones and lacks some. The sample lists about 100,000 clones, 87% seen once, with 15% to 20% in the top ten. The CDR3 is 13 residues long. Trimming cost V 5 bases and J 3 bases, with 8 bases left between them. Per germline, CDR1 SEHNR and CDR2 FQNEAQ (reference sequence). The sequencing sample was made of blood. This clonotype was obtained from a woman aged 45-65 years in good health. The chain employs TRBV7-9 and TRBJ1-5; D is uncertain. The CDR3 DNA reads TGTGCCAGCAGCCACATGGACAATCAGCCCCAGCATTTT. Protein: CASSHMDNQPQHF. Filled out from reference TRBV7-9 and TRBJ1-5, the complete variable domain reads DTGVSQNPRHKITKRGQNVTFRCDPISEHNRLYWYRQTLGQGPEFLTYFQNEAQLEKSRLLSDRFSAERPKGSFSTLEIQRTEQGDSAMYLCASSHMDNQPQHFGDGTRLSIL.